This T cell receptor (beta chain) is drawn from a study of shared clonotypes between healthy human individuals. The healthy adult donors were HIV-negative and reported no recent acute infections or vaccinations. Only in-frame clones appear in the TCRdb table, and some are missing; sequencing was by immunoSEQ multiplex PCR. This sample yields under 650,000 clones, of which almost 97% are seen a single time; 0.055% to 0.075% belongs to the top ten. Germline CDR1 is MNHEY and CDR2 is SVGAGI. The V end was cut by 2 bases, the J end by 1 base, with 8 bases between. There are 15 residues in the CDR3. The receptor was derived from a woman aged 25 to 39 in good health. Material: naive CD4+ T cells sorted from blood. Subset described: CD45RA+ positively selected. The V gene is TRBV6-5, the J gene TRBJ1-4; D unresolved. Written as DNA, the CDR3 is TGTGCCAGCAGTTACCCTTACAGAACTAATGAAAAACTGTTTTTT. Protein: CASSYPYRTNEKLFF.